This T cell receptor beta chain was identified in a study of early T cells in non-severe SARS-CoV-2 infection. Whole-study context: From unsorted whole blood, bulk RNA was sequenced, and the chains remained unpaired.

The sample holds a few counts of this clonotype. Germline assignment: CDR1 SGDLS and CDR2 YYNGEE. Trimming stripped 2 bases from V and 3 bases from J, with 13 bases between. There are 15 residues in the CDR3. TCRdb re-derived calls from the 5' RACE reads in MiXCR, one entry per CDR3 protein. The data show 45,000 to 60,000 distinct CDR3 sequences, about 10% seen once. The clonotype was recovered from an adult who was a healthcare worker with PCR-confirmed SARS-CoV-2 infection or an uninfected control (not recorded which). The material sequenced was whole blood. The chain links TRBV9 to TRBJ2-3; D ambiguous. The CDR3: CASSVFWESTDTQYF. The CDR3 DNA sequence: TGTGCCAGCAGCGTCTTTTGGGAATCTACAGATACGCAGTATTTT.